This TCR beta chain was recorded in a study of cytomegalovirus exposure and HLA in healthy donors. General study points: Indistinguishable V segments such as TRBV6-2 and TRBV6-3 were excluded.

Concerning this clone itself: As yet, its antigen is unknown.

The CDR3 length is 13 residues. Trimming pared 8 bases from V and 6 bases from J, leaving 14 bases between. Per the germline V gene, CDR1 is MNHNS and CDR2 is SASEGT. A multiplex PCR was run with 60 Vbeta primers and 13 Jbeta primers. The data were produced by immunoSEQ multiplex PCR, yet TCRdb's version contains in-frame clones alone and is incomplete. The table records about 150,000 clones, approximately 80% of them present only once. Sequencing was carried out using PBMCs. This TCR was sampled from a woman aged 35 to 49 in good health and CMV-seropositive. The genes are TRBV6-1 and TRBJ1-5; D not resolved. The CDR3 here is CASEEGKGQPQHF. For the CDR3, the DNA is TGTGCCAGCGAGGAGGGAAAGGGTCAGCCCCAGCATTTT.